This TCR beta chain was found in a study of identical twins. V lost 2 bases to trimming and J lost 7 bases; unmatched junction nucleotides: 1. Germline values: CDR1 KGHSH, CDR2 LQKENI. The length of the CDR3 is 14 residues. This clonotype has just a few counts. MiXCR, applied by TCRdb to the 5' RACE reads, yields one record per CDR3 protein. The sample has 430,000 or so distinct CDR3 sequences; 20% to 25% are singletons. These same data were also listed under a study on T cells expressing NK-cell markers. From that second work: The study drew TCR beta repertoires from sorted CD3+CD56+NKG2C+, CD3+CD56+NKG2C- and CD3+CD56-NKG2C+ T cells. Only alpha-beta TCR T cells were sorted in several experiments, using an anti-gamma-delta TCR antibody.

The material sequenced was CD4+ T cells sorted from blood. The origin of this receptor is a woman aged 18 to 35 in good health. The rearrangement uses TRBV18 and TRBJ1-6; TRBD1 matches 8 bases. The CDR3 DNA follows: TGTGCCAGCTCACCAGACAGGGGAAATTCACCCCTCCACTTT. Protein sequence: CASSPDRGNSPLHF.